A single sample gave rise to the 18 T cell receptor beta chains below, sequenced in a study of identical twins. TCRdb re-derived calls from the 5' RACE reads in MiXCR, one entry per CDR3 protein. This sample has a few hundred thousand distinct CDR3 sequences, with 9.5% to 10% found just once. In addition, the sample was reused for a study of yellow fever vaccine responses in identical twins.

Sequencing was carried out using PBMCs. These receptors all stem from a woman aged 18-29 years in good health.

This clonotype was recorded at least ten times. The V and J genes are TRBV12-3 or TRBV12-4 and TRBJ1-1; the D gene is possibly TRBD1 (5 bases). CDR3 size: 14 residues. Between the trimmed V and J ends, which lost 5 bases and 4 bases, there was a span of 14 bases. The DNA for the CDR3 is TGTGCCAGCAGTCGAGGCGGGACGGTCACTGAAGCTTTCTTT. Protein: CASSRGGTVTEAFF.

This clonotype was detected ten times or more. In DNA form, the CDR3 reads TGCAGCGCCGAGGGAGGGGTGAACACTGAAGCTTTCTTT. Translated: CSAEGGVNTEAFF. The chain combines TRBV20-1 with TRBJ1-1, with D perhaps TRBD1 (5 bases). CDR1 and CDR2 from the germline V gene are DFQATT and SNEGSKA (reference sequence). The CDR3 is 13 amino acids.

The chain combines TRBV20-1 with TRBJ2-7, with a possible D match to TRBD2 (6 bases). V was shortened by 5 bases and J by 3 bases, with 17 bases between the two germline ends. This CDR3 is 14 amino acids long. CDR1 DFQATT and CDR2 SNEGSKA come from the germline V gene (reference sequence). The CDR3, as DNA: TGCAGTGCTCGACCGGGACGGGGACTCTACGAGCAGTACTTC. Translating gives CSARPGRGLYEQYF.

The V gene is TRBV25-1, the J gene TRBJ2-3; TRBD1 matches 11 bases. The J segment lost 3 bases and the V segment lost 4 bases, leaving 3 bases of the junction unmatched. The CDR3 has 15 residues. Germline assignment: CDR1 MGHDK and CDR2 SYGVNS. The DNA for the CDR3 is TGTGCCAGCAGTGGGGACAGGGGGACGACAGATACGCAGTATTTT. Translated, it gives CASSGDRGTTDTQYF.

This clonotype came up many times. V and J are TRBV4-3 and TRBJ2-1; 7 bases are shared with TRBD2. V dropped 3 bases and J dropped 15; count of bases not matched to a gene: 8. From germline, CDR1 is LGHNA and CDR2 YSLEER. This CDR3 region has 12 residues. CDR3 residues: CASSQRGWDRFF. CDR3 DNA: TGCGCCAGCAGCCAGCGGGGGTGGGACCGGTTCTTC.

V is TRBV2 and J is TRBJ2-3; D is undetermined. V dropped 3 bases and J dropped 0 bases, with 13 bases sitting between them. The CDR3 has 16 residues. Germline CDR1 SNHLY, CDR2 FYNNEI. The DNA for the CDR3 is TGTGCCAGCAGTGATCCCAGTCTCGCCAGCACAGATACGCAGTATTTT. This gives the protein CASSDPSLASTDTQYF.

CDR3 sequence: CAISDGREQETQYF. The CDR3 nucleotides are TGTGCCATCAGTGACGGACGGGAACAAGAGACCCAGTACTTC. The rearrangement joins TRBV10-3 to TRBJ2-5; D might be TRBD2 (5 bases). The CDR3 is made up of 14 amino acids. The V and J ends lost 3 bases and 2 bases respectively, with 10 bases between them. CDR1 and CDR2 (germline): ENHRY, SYGVKD.

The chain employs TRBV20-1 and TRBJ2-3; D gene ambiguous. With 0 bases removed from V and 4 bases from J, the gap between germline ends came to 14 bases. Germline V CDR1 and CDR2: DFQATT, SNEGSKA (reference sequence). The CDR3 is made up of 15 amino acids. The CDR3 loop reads CSARDLTKGPDTQYF. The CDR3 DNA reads TGCAGTGCTAGAGATCTTACTAAGGGTCCAGATACGCAGTATTTT.

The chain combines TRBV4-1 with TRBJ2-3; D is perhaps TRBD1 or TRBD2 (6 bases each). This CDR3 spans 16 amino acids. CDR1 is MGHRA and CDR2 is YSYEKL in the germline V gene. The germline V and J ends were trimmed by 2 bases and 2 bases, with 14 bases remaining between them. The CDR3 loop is CASSQLTGGPTDTQYF. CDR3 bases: TGCGCCAGCAGCCAACTAACCGGGGGCCCCACAGATACGCAGTATTTT.

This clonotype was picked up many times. In DNA, the CDR3 is TGTGCCAGCAGGGGAAACAGGGGAACTAACTATGGCTACACCTTC. Protein sequence: CASRGNRGTNYGYTF. The V and J genes are TRBV27 and TRBJ1-2; 7 bases fit TRBD1. Germline V gene sequence: CDR1 MNHEY, CDR2 SMNVEV (reference sequence). V gave up 6 bases and J gave up 0 bases; unmatched junction bases: 7. The CDR3 has 15 residues.

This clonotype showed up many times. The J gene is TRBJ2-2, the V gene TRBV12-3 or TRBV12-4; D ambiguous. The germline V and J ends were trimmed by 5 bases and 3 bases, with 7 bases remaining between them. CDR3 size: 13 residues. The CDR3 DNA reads TGTGCCAGCAGTCCGACGGACACCGGGGAGCTGTTTTTT. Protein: CASSPTDTGELFF.

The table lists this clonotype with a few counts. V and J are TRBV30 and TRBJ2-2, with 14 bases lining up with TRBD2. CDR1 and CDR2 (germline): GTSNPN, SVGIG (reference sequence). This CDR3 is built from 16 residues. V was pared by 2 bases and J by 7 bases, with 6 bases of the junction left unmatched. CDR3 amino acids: CAWSRTSGGPGGELFF. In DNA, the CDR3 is TGTGCCTGGAGTCGGACTAGCGGGGGGCCGGGCGGGGAGCTGTTTTTT.

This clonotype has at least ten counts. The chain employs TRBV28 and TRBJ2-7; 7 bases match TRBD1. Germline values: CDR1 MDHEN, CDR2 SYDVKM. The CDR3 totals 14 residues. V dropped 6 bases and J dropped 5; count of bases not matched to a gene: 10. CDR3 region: CASRTQGIRNEQYF. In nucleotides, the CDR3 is TGTGCCAGCAGGACACAGGGGATTAGGAACGAGCAGTACTTC.

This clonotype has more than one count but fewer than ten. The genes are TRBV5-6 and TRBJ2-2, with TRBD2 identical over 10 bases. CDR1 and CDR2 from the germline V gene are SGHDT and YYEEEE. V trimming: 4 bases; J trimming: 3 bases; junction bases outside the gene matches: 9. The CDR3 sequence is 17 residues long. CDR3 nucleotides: TGTGCCAGCAGCCTGAACCCGGGACTAGCGTACACCGGGGAGCTGTTTTTT. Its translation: CASSLNPGLAYTGELFF.

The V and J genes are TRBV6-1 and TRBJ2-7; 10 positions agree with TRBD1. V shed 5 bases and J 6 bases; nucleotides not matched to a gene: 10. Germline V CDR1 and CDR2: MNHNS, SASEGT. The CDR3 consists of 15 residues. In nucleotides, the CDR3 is TGTGCCAGCAGTAGAGCCGGGACAGGGGTATCCGAGCAGTACTTC. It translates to CASSRAGTGVSEQYF.

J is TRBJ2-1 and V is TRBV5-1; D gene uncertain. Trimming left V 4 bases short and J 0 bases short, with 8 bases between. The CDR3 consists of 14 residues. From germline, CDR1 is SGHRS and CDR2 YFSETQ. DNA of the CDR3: TGCGCCAGCAGCGCGGCCCCCTCCTACAATGAGCAGTTCTTC. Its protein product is CASSAAPSYNEQFF.

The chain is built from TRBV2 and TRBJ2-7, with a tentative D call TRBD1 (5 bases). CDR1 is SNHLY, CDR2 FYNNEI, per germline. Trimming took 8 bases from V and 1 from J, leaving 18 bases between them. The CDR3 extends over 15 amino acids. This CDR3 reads CASHYGRGPSYEQYF. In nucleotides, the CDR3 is TGTGCCAGCCATTATGGTAGGGGCCCATCCTACGAGCAGTACTTC.

The CDR3 loop is CASRPTGGGLETQYF. The CDR3 region has the DNA TGTGCCAGCAGACCGACAGGGGGCGGCTTAGAGACCCAGTACTTC. The J gene is TRBJ2-5, the V gene TRBV12-3 or TRBV12-4, with 10 bases that match TRBD1. The CDR3 consists of 15 residues. J was trimmed by 4 bases and V by 6 bases; bases with no gene match: 8.